This T cell receptor beta chain appears in the sequencing data of a study of blood T cell repertoires in COVID-19. Study-wide background: T cells, B-cell-depleted T cells, or PBMCs supplied cDNA or gDNA.

As originally analysed: Quantification of nucleated cells was approximated via reference gene primer amplification. This table comes from immunoSEQ multiplex PCR, and its TCRdb copy is limited to in-frame clones, with some not included. The V and J calls and clone size come from that table; D and trimming were worked out from the DNA. Of 250,000 to 300,000 clones in the sample, 65% to 90% are singletons; the top ten hold about an eighth. The V gene's germline CDR1 is MGHRA and CDR2 YSYEKL. V dropped 6 bases and J dropped 1 base, with 15 bases sitting between them. This CDR3 comprises 15 residues. This clone has only a few counts.

The sample consisted of peripheral blood. The TCR was taken from a woman in her 70s with COVID-19, enrolled during active disease. The chain joins TRBV4-1 to TRBJ2-5; the D gene is possibly TRBD1 (7 bases). The CDR3: CASSPGRGVQETQYF. The CDR3 DNA is TGCGCCAGCAGTCCAGGCAGGGGGGTCCAAGAGACCCAGTACTTC.